The 7 T cell receptor beta chains in this list originate from one sample, sequenced in a study of CD8+CD57+ T cells in acquired aplastic anemia. For CDR3 and TCR beta VDJ profiling, genomic DNA was the template used. TCRdb itself ran the reads through MiXCR, one entry per CDR3 protein. The data contain 150,000 to 200,000 distinct CDR3 sequences, less than 65% of them seen just once; the ten biggest clones take up under 60%. The material sequenced was sorted CD4+, CD8+, or CD8+CD57+ T cells (not recorded which) from PBMCs. All receptors come from a human donor with severe aplastic anemia or a healthy control (not recorded which).

The chain carries TRBV7-2 and TRBJ2-1; D gene uncertain. With 1 base removed from V and 9 bases from J, the gap between germline ends came to 10 bases. Per germline, CDR1 SGHTA and CDR2 FQGNSA. CDR3 length: 13 residues. The CDR3 sequence is CASSLVSFGEQFF. The CDR3 bases are TGTGCCAGCAGCTTAGTTTCGTTTGGTGAGCAGTTCTTC.

The rearrangement joins TRBV7-9 to TRBJ2-5, with 9 bases identical to TRBD2. From germline, CDR1 is SEHNR and CDR2 FQNEAQ (reference sequence). CDR3 size: 15 residues. J was trimmed by 4 bases and V by 5 bases; bases with no gene match: 8. The CDR3 protein is CASSPSRAGGETQYF. The CDR3 DNA reads TGTGCCAGCAGCCCGAGTAGAGCGGGAGGAGAGACCCAGTACTTC.

The chain uses TRBV2 and TRBJ2-3; 8 positions agree with TRBD1. Germline CDR1 is SNHLY and CDR2 is FYNNEI. The CDR3 length is 14 residues. For the CDR3, the DNA is TGTGCTAGAGACACACGGACAGGGTCAGATACGCAGTATTTT. Residues: CARDTRTGSDTQYF.

This rearrangement joins TRBV19 to TRBJ1-3; no reliable D call. The germline V and J ends were trimmed by 3 bases and 2 bases, with 11 bases remaining between them. CDR3 length equals 15 residues. The germline V gene has CDR1 LNHDA and CDR2 SQIVND (reference sequence). In nucleotides, the CDR3 is TGTGCCAGTAGTATTCAGCTCGGCCCTGGAAACACCATATATTTT. Translating it yields CASSIQLGPGNTIYF.

This clonotype showed up many times. This chain uses TRBV7-8 with TRBJ2-3, with 9 bases aligning to TRBD2. The CDR3 loop spans 16 amino acids. CDR1 is SGHVS and CDR2 is FQNEAQ in the germline V gene. Trimming at V came to 5 bases and at J to 5 bases, leaving 11 bases not matched to a gene. CDR3: CASSGRGGGAGDTQYF. In nucleotides, the CDR3 is TGTGCCAGCAGCGGCAGGGGCGGGGGGGCTGGAGATACGCAGTATTTT. The full variable domain, in which reference TRBV7-8 and TRBJ2-3 provide the parts outside the CDR3, is GAGVSQSPRYKVAKRGQDVALRCDPISGHVSLFWYQQALGQGPEFLTYFQNEAQLDKSGLPSDRFFAERPEGSVSTLKIQRTQQEDSAVYLCASSGRGGGAGDTQYFGPGTRLTVL.

This sequence joins TRBV7-6 and TRBJ1-1; 8 positions match TRBD1. The CDR3 spans 14 residues. The V gene's germline CDR1 is SGHVS and CDR2 FNYEAQ. Germline trimming cut 6 bases from V and 1 base from J; bases unmatched to any gene: 4. The CDR3 coding sequence is TGTGCCAGCAGTCGTGGACAGGGGAACACTGAAGCTTTCTTT. Protein: CASSRGQGNTEAFF.

The chain employs TRBV20-1 and TRBJ2-7; 16 bases map to TRBD2. CDR3 length: 17 amino acids. Trimming at V came to 3 bases and at J to 2 bases, leaving 7 bases not matched to a gene. Germline CDR1 reads DFQATT; CDR2 reads SNEGSKA (reference sequence). CDR3 sequence: CSASAGLAGGPTYEQYF. The CDR3 coding sequence is TGCAGTGCTAGTGCGGGACTAGCGGGAGGGCCGACCTACGAGCAGTACTTC.